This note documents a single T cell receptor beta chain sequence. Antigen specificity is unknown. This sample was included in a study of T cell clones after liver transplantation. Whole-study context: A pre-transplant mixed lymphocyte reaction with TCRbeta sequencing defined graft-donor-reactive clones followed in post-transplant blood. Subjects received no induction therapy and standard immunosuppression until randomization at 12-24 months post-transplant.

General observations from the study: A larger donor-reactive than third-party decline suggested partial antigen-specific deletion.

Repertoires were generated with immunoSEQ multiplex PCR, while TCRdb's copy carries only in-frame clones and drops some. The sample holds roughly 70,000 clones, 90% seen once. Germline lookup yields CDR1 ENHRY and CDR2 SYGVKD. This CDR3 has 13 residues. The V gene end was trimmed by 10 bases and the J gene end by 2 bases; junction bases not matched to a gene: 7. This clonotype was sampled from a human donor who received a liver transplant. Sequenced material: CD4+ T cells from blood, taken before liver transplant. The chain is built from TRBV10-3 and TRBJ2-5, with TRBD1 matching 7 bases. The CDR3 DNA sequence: TGTGCCACCGCCCAGGGGGTACAAGAGACCCAGTACTTC. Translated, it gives CATAQGVQETQYF.